This T cell receptor (beta chain) stems from a study of EBV T-cell therapy then PD-1 blockade in nasopharyngeal carcinoma. Profiling relied on immunoSEQ multiplex PCR, and the TCRdb table lists in-frame clones only, not all of them. The sample has approximately 15,000 clones; around 80% are singletons. V lost 6 bases, J lost 0 bases, and 9 bases lay in between. The CDR3 runs to 13 residues. Regarding treatment: AdE1-LMPpoly-expanded autologous EBV-specific T-cell therapy followed by anti-PD-1 nivolumab. This clone was picked up one time. Its antigen is not known. The receptor's source is a man aged 40-49 years with nasopharyngeal carcinoma. The gene calls are TRBV12-3 or TRBV12-4 and TRBJ2-7, with D possibly being TRBD1 (5 bases). The sequencing used CD8+ T cells from blood, collected around day 100 from a patient whose treatment included autologous EBV-specific T cells and nivolumab. CDR3 sequence (DNA): TGTGCCAGCAGCGACAGCCCCTCCTACGAGCAGTACTTC. It translates to CASSDSPSYEQYF.